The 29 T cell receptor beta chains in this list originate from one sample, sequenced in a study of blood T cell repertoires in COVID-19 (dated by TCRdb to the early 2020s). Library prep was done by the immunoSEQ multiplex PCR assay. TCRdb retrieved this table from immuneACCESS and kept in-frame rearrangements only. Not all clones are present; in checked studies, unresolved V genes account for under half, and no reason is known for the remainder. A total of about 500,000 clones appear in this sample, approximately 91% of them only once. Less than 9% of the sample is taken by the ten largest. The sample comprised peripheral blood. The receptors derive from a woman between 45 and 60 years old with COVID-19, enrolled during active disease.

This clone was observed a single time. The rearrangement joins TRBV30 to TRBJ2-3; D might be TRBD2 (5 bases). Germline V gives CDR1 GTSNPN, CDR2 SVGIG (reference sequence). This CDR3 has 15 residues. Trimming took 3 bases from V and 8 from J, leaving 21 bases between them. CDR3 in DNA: TGTGCCTGGAGGGCCTTAGTAGGGTTCGGAGGTACGCAGTATTTT. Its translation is CAWRALVGFGGTQYF.

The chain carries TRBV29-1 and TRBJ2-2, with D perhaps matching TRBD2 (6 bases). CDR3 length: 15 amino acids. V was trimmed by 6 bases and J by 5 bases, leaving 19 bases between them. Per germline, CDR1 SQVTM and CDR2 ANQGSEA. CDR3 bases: TGCAGCGTCGCCCCGGCGGGGTCTCTGACCGGGGAGCTGTTTTTT. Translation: CSVAPAGSLTGELFF.

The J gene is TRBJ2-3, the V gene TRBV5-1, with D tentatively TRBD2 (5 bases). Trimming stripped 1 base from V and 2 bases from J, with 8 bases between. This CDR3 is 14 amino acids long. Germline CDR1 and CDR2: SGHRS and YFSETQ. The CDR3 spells CASSLSGDTDTQYF. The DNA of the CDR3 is TGCGCCAGCAGCTTGTCCGGGGACACAGATACGCAGTATTTT.

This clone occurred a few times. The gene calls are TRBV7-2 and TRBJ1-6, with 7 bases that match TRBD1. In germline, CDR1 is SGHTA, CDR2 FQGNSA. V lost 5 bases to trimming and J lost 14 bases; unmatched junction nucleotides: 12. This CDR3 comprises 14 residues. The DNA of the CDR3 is TGTGCCAGCAGCCTCGGACAGGCCCCCGGGGCCCTCCACTTT. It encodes CASSLGQAPGALHF.

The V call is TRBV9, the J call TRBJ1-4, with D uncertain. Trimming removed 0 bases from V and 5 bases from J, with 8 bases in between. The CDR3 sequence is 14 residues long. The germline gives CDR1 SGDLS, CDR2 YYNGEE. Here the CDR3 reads CASSVAPENEKLFF. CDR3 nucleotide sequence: TGTGCCAGCAGCGTAGCTCCAGAAAATGAAAAACTGTTTTTT.

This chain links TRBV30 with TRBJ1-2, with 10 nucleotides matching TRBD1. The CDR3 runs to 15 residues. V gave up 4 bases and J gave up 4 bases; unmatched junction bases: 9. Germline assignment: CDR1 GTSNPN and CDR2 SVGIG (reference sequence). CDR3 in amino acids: CAWTPDRGNSYGYTF. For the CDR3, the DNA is TGTGCCTGGACCCCGGACAGGGGGAATTCCTATGGCTACACCTTC.

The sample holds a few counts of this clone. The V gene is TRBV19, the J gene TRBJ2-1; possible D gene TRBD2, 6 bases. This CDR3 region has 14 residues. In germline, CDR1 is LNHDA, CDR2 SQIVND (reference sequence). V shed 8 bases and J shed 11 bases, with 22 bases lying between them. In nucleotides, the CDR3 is TGTGCCAGTCTCGAAAGCGGACTACCAATGAAGCAGTTCTTC. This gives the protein CASLESGLPMKQFF.

CDR3: CASSRREPLKKGNTIYF. The CDR3, as DNA: TGTGCCAGCAGCCGAAGAGAGCCTTTAAAGAAAGGAAACACCATATATTTT. The chain joins TRBV5-4 to TRBJ1-3; D is ambiguous. Germline-derived CDR1 and CDR2 are SGHNT and YYREEE (reference sequence). V lost 4 bases and J lost 4, with 21 bases in between. CDR3 length equals 17 residues.

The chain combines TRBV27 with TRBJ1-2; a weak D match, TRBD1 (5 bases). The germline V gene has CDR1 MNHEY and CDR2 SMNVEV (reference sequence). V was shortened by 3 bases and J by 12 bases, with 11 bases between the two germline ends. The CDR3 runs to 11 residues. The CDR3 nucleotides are TGTGCCAGCAGTTTGGGGGGTGAAGACACCTTC. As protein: CASSLGGEDTF.

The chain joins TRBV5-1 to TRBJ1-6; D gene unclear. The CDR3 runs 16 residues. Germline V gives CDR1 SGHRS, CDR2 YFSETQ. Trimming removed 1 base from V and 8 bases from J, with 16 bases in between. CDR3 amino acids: CASSLTGYPADSPLHF. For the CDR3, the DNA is TGCGCCAGCAGCTTGACGGGTTACCCTGCCGATTCACCCCTCCACTTT.

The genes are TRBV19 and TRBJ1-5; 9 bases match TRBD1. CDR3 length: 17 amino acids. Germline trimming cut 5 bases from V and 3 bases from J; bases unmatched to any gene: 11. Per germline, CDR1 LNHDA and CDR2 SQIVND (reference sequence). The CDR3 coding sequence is TGTGCCAGTAGTTCCCCCCCCGGGACAGGGATCAATCAGCCCCAGCATTTT. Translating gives CASSSPPGTGINQPQHF.

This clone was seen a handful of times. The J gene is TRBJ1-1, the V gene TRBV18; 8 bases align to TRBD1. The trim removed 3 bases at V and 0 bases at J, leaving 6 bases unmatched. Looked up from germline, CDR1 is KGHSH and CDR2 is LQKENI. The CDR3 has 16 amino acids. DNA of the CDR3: TGTGCCAGCTCACCCTCGACAGGGGCCCTGAACACTGAAGCTTTCTTT. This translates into CASSPSTGALNTEAFF. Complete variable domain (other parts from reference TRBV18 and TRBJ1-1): NAGVMQNPRHLVRRRGQEARLRCSPMKGHSHVYWYRQLPEEGLKFMVYLQKENIIDESGMPKERFSAEFPKEGPSILRIQQVVRGDSAAYFCASSPSTGALNTEAFFGQGTRLTVV.

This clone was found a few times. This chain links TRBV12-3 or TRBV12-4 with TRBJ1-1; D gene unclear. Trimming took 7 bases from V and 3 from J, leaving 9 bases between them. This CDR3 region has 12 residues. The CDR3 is CASTTEYTEAFF. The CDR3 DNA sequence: TGTGCCAGCACCACTGAGTACACTGAAGCTTTCTTT.

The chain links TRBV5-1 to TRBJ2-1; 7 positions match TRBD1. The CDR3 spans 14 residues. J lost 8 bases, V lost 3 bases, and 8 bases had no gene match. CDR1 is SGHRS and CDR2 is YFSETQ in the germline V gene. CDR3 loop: CASSSLTGSDEQFF. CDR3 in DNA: TGCGCCAGCAGCTCTTTGACAGGGAGCGATGAGCAGTTCTTC. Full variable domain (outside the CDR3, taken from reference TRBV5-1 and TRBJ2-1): KAGVTQTPRYLIKTRGQQVTLSCSPISGHRSVSWYQQTPGQGLQFLFEYFSETQRNKGNFPGRFSGRQFSNSRSEMNVSTLELGDSALYLCASSSLTGSDEQFFGPGTRLTVL.

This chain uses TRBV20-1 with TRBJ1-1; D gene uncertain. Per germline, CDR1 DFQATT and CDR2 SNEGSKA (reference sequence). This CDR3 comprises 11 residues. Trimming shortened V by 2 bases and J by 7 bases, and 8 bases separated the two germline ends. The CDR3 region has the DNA TGCAGTGCTAGAAACTCAGGTGAAGCTTTCTTT. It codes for CSARNSGEAFF.

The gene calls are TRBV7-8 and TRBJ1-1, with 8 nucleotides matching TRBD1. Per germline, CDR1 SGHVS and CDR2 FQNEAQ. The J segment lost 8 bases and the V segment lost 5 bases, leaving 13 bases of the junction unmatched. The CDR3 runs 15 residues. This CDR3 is CASSLGTGVYREAFF. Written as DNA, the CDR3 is TGTGCCAGCAGCCTCGGGACAGGCGTATACAGGGAAGCTTTCTTT.

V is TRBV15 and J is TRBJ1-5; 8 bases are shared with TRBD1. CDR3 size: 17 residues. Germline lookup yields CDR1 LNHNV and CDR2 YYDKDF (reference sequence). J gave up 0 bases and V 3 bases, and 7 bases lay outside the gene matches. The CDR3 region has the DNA TGTGCCACCAGCAGGACTATTACAGGGGGTAGCAATCAGCCCCAGCATTTT. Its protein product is CATSRTITGGSNQPQHF. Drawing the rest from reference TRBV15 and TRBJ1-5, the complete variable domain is DAMVIQNPRYQVTQFGKPVTLSCSQTLNHNVMYWYQQKSSQAPKLLFHYYDKDFNNEADTPDNFQSRRPNTSFCFLDIRSPGLGDTAMYLCATSRTITGGSNQPQHFGDGTRLSIL.

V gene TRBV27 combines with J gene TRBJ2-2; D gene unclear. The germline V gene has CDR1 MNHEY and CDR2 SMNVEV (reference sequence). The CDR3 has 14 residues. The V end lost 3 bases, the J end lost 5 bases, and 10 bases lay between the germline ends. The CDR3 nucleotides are TGTGCCAGCAGTTTCGGAGTCTTAACCGGGGAGCTGTTTTTT. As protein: CASSFGVLTGELFF.

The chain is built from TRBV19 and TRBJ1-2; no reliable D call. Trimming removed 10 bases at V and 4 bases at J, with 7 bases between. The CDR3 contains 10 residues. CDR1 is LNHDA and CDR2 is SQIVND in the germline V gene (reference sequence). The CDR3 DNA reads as TGTGCCACCAGGTCCTATGGCTACACCTTC. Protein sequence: CATRSYGYTF.

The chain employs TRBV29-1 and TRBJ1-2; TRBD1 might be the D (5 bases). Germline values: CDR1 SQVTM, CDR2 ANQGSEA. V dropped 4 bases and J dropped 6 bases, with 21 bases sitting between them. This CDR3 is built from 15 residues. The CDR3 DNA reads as TGCAGCGTTGGGGGCAGGATGATGGCTTCCGATGGCTACACCTTC. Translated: CSVGGRMMASDGYTF.

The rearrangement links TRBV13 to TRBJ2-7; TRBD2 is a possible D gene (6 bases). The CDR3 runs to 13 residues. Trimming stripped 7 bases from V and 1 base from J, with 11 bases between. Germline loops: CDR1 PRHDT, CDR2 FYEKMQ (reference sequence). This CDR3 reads CASKAGRSYEQYF. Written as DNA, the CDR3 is TGTGCCAGCAAGGCGGGGCGATCCTACGAGCAGTACTTC.

The CDR3 reads CASSHRESFYEQYF. In DNA form, the CDR3 reads TGTGCCAGCAGCCACAGGGAATCGTTCTACGAGCAGTACTTC. The chain has TRBV14 and TRBJ2-7, with a weak D call TRBD1 (5 bases). Germline values: CDR1 SGHDN, CDR2 FVKESK. V lost 3 bases and J 3 bases, leaving 12 bases between the germline ends. The CDR3 totals 14 residues.

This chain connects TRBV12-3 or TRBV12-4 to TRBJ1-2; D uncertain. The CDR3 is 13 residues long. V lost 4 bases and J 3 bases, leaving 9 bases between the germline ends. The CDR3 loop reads CASSSEPYYGYTF. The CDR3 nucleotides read TGTGCCAGCAGTTCGGAGCCCTACTATGGCTACACCTTC.

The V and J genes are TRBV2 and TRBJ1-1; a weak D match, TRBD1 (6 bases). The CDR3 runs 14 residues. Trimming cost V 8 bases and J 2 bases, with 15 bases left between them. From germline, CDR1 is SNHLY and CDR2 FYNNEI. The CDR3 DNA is TGTGCCAGCCGATCAACAGGGAGAAACACTGAAGCTTTCTTT. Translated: CASRSTGRNTEAFF.

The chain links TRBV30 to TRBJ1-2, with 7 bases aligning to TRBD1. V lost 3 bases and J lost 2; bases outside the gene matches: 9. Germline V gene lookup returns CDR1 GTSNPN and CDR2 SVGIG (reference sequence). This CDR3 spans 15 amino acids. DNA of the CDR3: TGTGCCTGGAGGCCAATTGACAGGGAAAACTATGGCTACACCTTC. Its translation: CAWRPIDRENYGYTF.

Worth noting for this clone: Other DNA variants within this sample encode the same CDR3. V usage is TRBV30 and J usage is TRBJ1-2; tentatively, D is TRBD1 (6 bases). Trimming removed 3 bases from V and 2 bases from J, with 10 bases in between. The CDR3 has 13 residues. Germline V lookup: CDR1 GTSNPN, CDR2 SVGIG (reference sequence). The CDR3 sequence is CAWSPDRNYGYTF. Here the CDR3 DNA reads TGTGCCTGGAGCCCGGACAGAAACTATGGCTACACCTTC.

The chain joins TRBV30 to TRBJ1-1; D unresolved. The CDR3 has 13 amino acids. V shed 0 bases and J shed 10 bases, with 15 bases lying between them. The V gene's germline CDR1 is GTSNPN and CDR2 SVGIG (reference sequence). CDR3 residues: CAWSVSPPPGAFF. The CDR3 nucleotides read TGTGCCTGGAGTGTAAGCCCCCCTCCTGGAGCTTTCTTT.

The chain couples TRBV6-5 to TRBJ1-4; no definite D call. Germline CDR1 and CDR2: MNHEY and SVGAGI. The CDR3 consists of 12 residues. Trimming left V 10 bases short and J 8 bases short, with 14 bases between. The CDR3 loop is CATGPGVEKLFF. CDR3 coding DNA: TGTGCCACGGGTCCCGGGGTGGAAAAACTGTTTTTT.

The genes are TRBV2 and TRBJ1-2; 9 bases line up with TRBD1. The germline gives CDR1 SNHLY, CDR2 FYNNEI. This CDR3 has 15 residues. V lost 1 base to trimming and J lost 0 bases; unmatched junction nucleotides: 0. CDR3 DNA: TGTGCCAGCAGTGAAGGACAGGGGGCTAACTATGGCTACACCTTC. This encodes CASSEGQGANYGYTF.